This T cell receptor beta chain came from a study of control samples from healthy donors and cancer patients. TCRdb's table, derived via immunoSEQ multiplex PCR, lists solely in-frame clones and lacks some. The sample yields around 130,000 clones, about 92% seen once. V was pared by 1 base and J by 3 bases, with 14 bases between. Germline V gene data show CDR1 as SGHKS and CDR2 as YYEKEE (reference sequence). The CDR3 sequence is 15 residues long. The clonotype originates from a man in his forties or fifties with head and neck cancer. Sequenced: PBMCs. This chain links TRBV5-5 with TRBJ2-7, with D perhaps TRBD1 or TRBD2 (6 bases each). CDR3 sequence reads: CASSLSGAGLYEQYF. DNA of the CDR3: TGTGCCAGCAGCTTGTCGGGGGCGGGTCTCTACGAGCAGTACTTC.